Each of the 28 T cell receptor beta chains below was sequenced from the same sample in a study of cytomegalovirus exposure and HLA in healthy donors. The protocol was immunoSEQ multiplex PCR, while the TCRdb copy is restricted to in-frame clones and leaves out a portion. Altogether tens of thousands of clones are present, roughly 90% being singletons, with the ten largest covering 3.5% to 4.5%. The sample taken for sequencing was PBMCs. The receptors were sampled from a woman younger than 30 in good health and CMV-seropositive.

The chain joins TRBV29-1 to TRBJ1-2; 7 bases map to TRBD1. Germline loops: CDR1 SQVTM, CDR2 ANQGSEA. This CDR3 comprises 13 residues. The V segment lost 5 bases and the J segment 1 base; nucleotides outside the gene matches: 4. CDR3 sequence: CSVLTGFNYGYTF. The CDR3, as DNA: TGCAGCGTTCTGACAGGGTTTAACTATGGCTACACCTTC.

This sequence joins TRBV2 and TRBJ1-1; D gene unclear. The V gene lost 4 bases and the J gene lost 2 bases, with 8 bases spanning the gap. CDR1 is SNHLY, CDR2 FYNNEI, per germline. CDR3 length: 13 residues. In nucleotides, the CDR3 is TGTGCCAGCAGTGTGGGCGATAACACTGAAGCTTTCTTT. Residues: CASSVGDNTEAFF.

The chain joins TRBV7-2 to TRBJ1-2; TRBD1 agrees at 7 bases. Germline V gene data show CDR1 as SGHTA and CDR2 as FQGNSA. CDR3 length equals 15 residues. J gave up 6 bases and V 3 bases, and 10 bases lay outside the gene matches. As DNA, the CDR3 is TGTGCCAGCAGCTTGGTGATGCGGGACAGAGATGGCTACACCTTC. Amino acid sequence: CASSLVMRDRDGYTF. The entire variable domain, with the rest obtained from reference TRBV7-2 and TRBJ1-2, is as follows: GAGVSQSPSNKVTEKGKDVELRCDPISGHTALYWYRQSLGQGLEFLIYFQGNSAPDKSGLPSDRFSAERTGGSVSTLTIQRTQQEDSAVYLCASSLVMRDRDGYTFGSGTRLTVV.

The chain couples TRBV6-4 to TRBJ2-3; the D is unclear. The ends were cut back, 0 bases at V and 4 bases at J, with 5 bases in the middle. This CDR3 has 13 residues. CDR1 is MRHNA, CDR2 SNTAGT, per germline. The CDR3 here is CASSDSSSDTQYF. CDR3 sequence (DNA): TGTGCCAGCAGTGACTCTAGCTCAGATACGCAGTATTTT.

This chain links TRBV6-1 with TRBJ1-1; a possible D gene is TRBD1 (5 bases). Germline values: CDR1 MNHNS, CDR2 SASEGT. Between the trimmed V and J ends, which lost 6 bases and 0 bases, there was a span of 11 bases. The CDR3 contains 14 residues. The CDR3 nucleotides read TGTGCCAGCAGGGGATCCAGGGTGAACACTGAAGCTTTCTTT. It specifies CASRGSRVNTEAFF.

The CDR3 sequence: CALQGGAYNEQFF. The CDR3 DNA is TGTGCCTTACAGGGTGGGGCCTACAATGAGCAGTTCTTC. V usage is TRBV30 and J usage is TRBJ2-1; possible D gene TRBD1, 6 bases. Germline V gene sequence: CDR1 GTSNPN, CDR2 SVGIG (reference sequence). The CDR3 sequence is 13 residues long. Between the trimmed V and J ends, which lost 7 bases and 2 bases, there was a span of 12 bases.

The rearrangement joins TRBV2 to TRBJ2-7; no clear D gene. Germline V gives CDR1 SNHLY, CDR2 FYNNEI. The CDR3 covers 16 residues. V dropped 4 bases and J dropped 3 bases, with 19 bases sitting between them. The DNA of the CDR3 is TGTGCCAGCAGTGGTCGCACAAGACTTACAATCTACGAGCAGTACTTC. Its protein is CASSGRTRLTIYEQYF.

This chain connects TRBV20-1 to TRBJ1-2, with 8 nucleotides matching TRBD1. CDR1 and CDR2 (germline): DFQATT, SNEGSKA (reference sequence). J was trimmed by 13 bases and V by 4 bases; bases with no gene match: 8. There are 11 residues in the CDR3. CDR3 sequence: CSAMRTGLGTF. Written as DNA, the CDR3 is TGCAGTGCTATGCGGACAGGGTTGGGCACCTTC.

The chain is built from TRBV7-8 and TRBJ2-1; the D gene is possibly TRBD1 (5 bases). Trimming took 7 bases from V and 0 from J, leaving 16 bases between them. The germline V gene has CDR1 SGHVS and CDR2 FQNEAQ. CDR3 length: 16 residues. CDR3 in amino acids: CASKLQGLSSYNEQFF. The CDR3 nucleotides are TGTGCCAGCAAACTCCAGGGCCTGAGCTCCTACAATGAGCAGTTCTTC.

V gene TRBV18 combines with J gene TRBJ2-7; D is uncertain. Trimming removed 4 bases from V and 0 bases from J, with 10 bases in between. The CDR3 sequence is 14 residues long. The V gene's germline CDR1 is KGHSH and CDR2 LQKENI. The CDR3, as DNA: TGTGCCAGCTCACGAGAGGCCCTCTCCTACGAGCAGTACTTC. Translation: CASSREALSYEQYF. The variable domain in full, completed from reference TRBV18 and TRBJ2-7, reads NAGVMQNPRHLVRRRGQEARLRCSPMKGHSHVYWYRQLPEEGLKFMVYLQKENIIDESGMPKERFSAEFPKEGPSILRIQQVVRGDSAAYFCASSREALSYEQYFGPGTRLTVT.

The sample holds a few counts of this clone. One junction end disagrees with the germline gene, perhaps due to a read error. CDR3 nucleotides: TGCAGCGTTGAGGGGGGACAGGGCTCCGGAGTATTT. Its protein product is CSVEGGQGSGVF. The chain combines TRBV29-1 with TRBJ2-3, with 9 nucleotides matching TRBD1. The CDR3 contains 12 residues. Germline loops: CDR1 SQVTM, CDR2 ANQGSEA.

This sequence joins TRBV29-1 and TRBJ2-7; 9 bases match TRBD2. Looked up from germline, CDR1 is SQVTM and CDR2 is ANQGSEA. This CDR3 region has 15 residues. V was pared by 8 bases and J by 3 bases, with 14 bases of the junction left unmatched. CDR3 nucleotides: TGCAGCTCTGGGGGTAGCGGGAGCTCAGTCTACGAGCAGTACTTC. This sequence encodes CSSGGSGSSVYEQYF.

This sequence joins TRBV28 and TRBJ2-7; D perhaps matches TRBD2 (7 bases). This CDR3 contains 13 residues. Germline V gene data show CDR1 as MDHEN and CDR2 as SYDVKM. The ends were cut back, 7 bases at V and 3 bases at J, with 13 bases in the middle. The CDR3: CASMGGPDYEQYF. The DNA for the CDR3 is TGTGCCAGCATGGGGGGGCCGGACTACGAGCAGTACTTC.

The chain has TRBV28 and TRBJ2-1; 7 positions agree with TRBD2. Trimming took 5 bases from V and 5 from J; bases not matched to a gene: 6. The germline V gene encodes CDR1 MDHEN and CDR2 SYDVKM. The CDR3 length is 14 residues. CDR3 DNA: TGTGCCAGCAGTATGGGGACTAAGAACAATGAGCAGTTCTTC. Translated: CASSMGTKNNEQFF.

V and J are TRBV10-1 and TRBJ2-1; TRBD1 matches at 7 bases. CDR3 length: 13 amino acids. CDR1 is WNHNN and CDR2 is SYGVQD in the germline V gene (reference sequence). V lost 8 bases to trimming and J lost 6 bases; unmatched junction nucleotides: 7. CDR3 in DNA: TGCGCCAGCGGCAGTCAGGGGGTCAATGAGCAGTTCTTC. This encodes CASGSQGVNEQFF.

V is TRBV11-2 and J is TRBJ2-7; a weak D match, TRBD1 (6 bases). With 0 bases removed from V and 5 bases from J, the gap between germline ends came to 14 bases. This CDR3 spans 15 amino acids. CDR1 and CDR2 (germline): SGHAT, FQNNGV. CDR3 sequence reads: CASSLDPGANNEQYF. CDR3 coding DNA: TGTGCCAGCAGCTTAGACCCAGGGGCGAATAACGAGCAGTACTTC.

This clone was counted a single time. The V gene is TRBV5-6, the J gene TRBJ1-5; possibly TRBD1 for D (5 bases). The V gene's germline CDR1 is SGHDT and CDR2 YYEEEE. This CDR3 region has 14 residues. V shed 2 bases and J shed 6 bases, with 12 bases lying between them. The DNA for the CDR3 is TGTGCCAGCAGCTTACAAGGGGTTTCTCAGCCCCAGCATTTT. Protein product: CASSLQGVSQPQHF.

This chain uses TRBV30 with TRBJ2-7, with TRBD1 matching over 10 bases. With V trimmed by 0 bases and J by 6 bases, 5 bases remained unmatched. Germline loops: CDR1 GTSNPN, CDR2 SVGIG (reference sequence). The CDR3 runs to 14 residues. The CDR3 sequence: CAWSVGTGASEQYF. CDR3 bases: TGTGCCTGGAGTGTTGGGACAGGGGCTAGCGAGCAGTACTTC.

The rearrangement links TRBV27 to TRBJ1-1; TRBD1 might be the D (5 bases). The ends were cut back, 8 bases at V and 4 bases at J, with 11 bases in the middle. The germline V gene has CDR1 MNHEY and CDR2 SMNVEV (reference sequence). The CDR3 length is 12 residues. CDR3 nucleotide sequence: TGTGCCAGCTACGCCGGGGGCACTGAAGCTTTCTTT. Translated: CASYAGGTEAFF.

This chain links TRBV6-6 with TRBJ2-7, with D maybe TRBD1 (5 bases). V lost 0 bases and J 6 bases, leaving 18 bases between the germline ends. The CDR3 loop spans 16 amino acids. Germline V CDR1 and CDR2: MNHNY, SVGAGI (reference sequence). The CDR3 region is CASSYSRQGGIREQYF. DNA of the CDR3: TGTGCCAGCAGTTACTCGCGGCAGGGTGGAATACGCGAGCAGTACTTC.

The chain employs TRBV6-5 and TRBJ2-2; D remains ambiguous. Germline V gene lookup returns CDR1 MNHEY and CDR2 SVGAGI. Trimming left V 2 bases short and J 6 bases short, with 7 bases between. The CDR3 is made up of 13 amino acids. The CDR3 DNA reads as TGTGCCAGCAGTTACAAGCTACCCGGGGAGCTGTTTTTT. Encoded protein: CASSYKLPGELFF.

The chain employs TRBV6-1 and TRBJ1-2; 7 bases are a match to TRBD1. Germline CDR1 MNHNS, CDR2 SASEGT. V trimming: 1 base; J trimming: 10 bases; junction bases outside the gene matches: 9. The CDR3 contains 14 residues. For the CDR3, the DNA is TGTGCCAGCAGTGAAGTAGGGACAGCGTACTCCTACACCTTC. Its protein product is CASSEVGTAYSYTF.

The chain joins TRBV5-1 to TRBJ2-1; TRBD1 agrees at 9 bases. Germline assignment: CDR1 SGHRS and CDR2 YFSETQ. The V segment lost 1 base and the J segment 4 bases; nucleotides outside the gene matches: 3. The CDR3 length is 15 residues. The CDR3 spells CASSLTGQGYNEQFF. The CDR3 nucleotides read TGCGCCAGCAGCTTGACGGGACAGGGATACAATGAGCAGTTCTTC.

The chain uses TRBV27 and TRBJ2-7; TRBD2 matches at 9 bases. Germline loops: CDR1 MNHEY, CDR2 SMNVEV (reference sequence). The V and J ends lost 6 bases and 3 bases, in that order; junction bases with no gene match: 6. The CDR3 length is 14 residues. This CDR3 reads CASRMASGNYEQYF. The CDR3 region has the DNA TGTGCCAGCAGGATGGCTAGCGGGAACTACGAGCAGTACTTC.

This chain joins TRBV5-6 and TRBJ2-5, with D uncertain. Deletions cut 4 bases from V and 7 bases from J, with 14 bases between. The length of the CDR3 is 13 residues. Germline CDR1 reads SGHDT; CDR2 reads YYEEEE. CDR3 DNA sequence: TGTGCCAGCAGCGTAGTTTCCCCACGGACCCAGTACTTC. Its protein is CASSVVSPRTQYF.

The genes are TRBV6-1 and TRBJ1-5; D is unresolved. CDR1 MNHNS and CDR2 SASEGT come from the germline V gene. The CDR3 extends over 16 amino acids. With 2 bases removed from V and 1 base from J, the gap between germline ends came to 12 bases. The CDR3 coding sequence is TGTGCCAGCAGTGAAAGGGTTGCGGGAAGCAATCAGCCCCAGCATTTT. Translating it yields CASSERVAGSNQPQHF.

This clone appeared once. This chain connects TRBV28 to TRBJ2-4; D is perhaps TRBD1 (6 bases). V lost 5 bases and J lost 0, with 14 bases in between. CDR1 is MDHEN, CDR2 SYDVKM, per germline. The CDR3 covers 16 residues. In DNA form, the CDR3 reads TGTGCCAGCAGTCCTACAGGGAGACTAGCCAAAAACATTCAGTACTTC. It is translated as CASSPTGRLAKNIQYF.

The V and J genes are TRBV6-1 and TRBJ2-3; D possibly corresponds to TRBD2 (5 bases). V was trimmed by 6 bases and J by 1 base, leaving 14 bases between them. The germline V gene encodes CDR1 MNHNS and CDR2 SASEGT. The CDR3 is made up of 15 amino acids. The DNA of the CDR3 is TGTGCCAGCAGGAGTCTGGTCGGGGGCACAGATACGCAGTATTTT. Protein product: CASRSLVGGTDTQYF.